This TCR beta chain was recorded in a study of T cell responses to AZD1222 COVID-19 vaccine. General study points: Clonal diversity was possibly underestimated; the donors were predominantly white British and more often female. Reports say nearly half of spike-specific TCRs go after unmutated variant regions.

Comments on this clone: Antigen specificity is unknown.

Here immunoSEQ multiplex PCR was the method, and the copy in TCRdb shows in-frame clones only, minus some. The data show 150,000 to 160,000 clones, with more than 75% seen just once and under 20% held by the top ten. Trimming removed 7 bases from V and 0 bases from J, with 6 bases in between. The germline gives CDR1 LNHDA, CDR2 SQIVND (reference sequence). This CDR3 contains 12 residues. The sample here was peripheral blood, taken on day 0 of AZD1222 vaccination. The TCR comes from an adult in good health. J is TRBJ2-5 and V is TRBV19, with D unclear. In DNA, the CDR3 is TGTGCCAGTAAGGCCAACCAAGAGACCCAGTACTTC. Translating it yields CASKANQETQYF.